A selection of T cell receptor beta chains follows, all from one sample in a study of blood T cell repertoires in COVID-19. Assay used: immunoSEQ multiplex PCR; TCRdb lists only in-frame clones, some missing. The table has around 94,000 clones, around four fifths seen once. Sequenced input: peripheral blood. These TCRs come from a man aged 50 or older with acute or convalescent COVID-19. The CDR3 runs from the conserved cysteine through the conserved F or W. D genes are given only for firm matches. Part of the rows lack a size; the others show once, few, many or a class for expanded clones.

TRBJ1-2,TRBV28,TRBD1,NA,CASTQGAKNYGYTF,TGTGCCAGCACCCAGGGGGCGAAAAACTATGGCTACACCTTC
TRBJ2-7,TRBV6-5,TRBD2,NA,CASTDSLAGGYEQYF,TGTGCCAGCACCGATAGCCTAGCGGGAGGCTACGAGCAGTACTTC
TRBJ2-1,TRBV9,TRBD2,NA,CASSATGTSGYNEQFF,TGTGCCAGCAGCGCGACCGGGACTAGCGGTTACAATGAGCAGTTCTTC
TRBJ2-5,TRBV5-1,NA,NA,CASSLVMAQETQYF,TGCGCCAGCAGCTTGGTGATGGCCCAAGAGACCCAGTACTTC
TRBJ1-1,TRBV19,NA,once,CASSIVGQTGVNTEAFF,TGTGCCAGTAGTATTGTGGGGCAAACGGGAGTGAACACTGAAGCTTTCTTT
TRBJ2-7,TRBV11-2,TRBD2,NA,CASSLGGGMGYEQYF,TGTGCCAGCAGCTTAGGGGGAGGGATGGGTTACGAGCAGTACTTC
TRBJ2-1,TRBV4-3,TRBD1,few,CASQHRGGGSNEQFF,TGCGCCAGCCAACACAGGGGTGGGGGTTCAAATGAGCAGTTCTTC
TRBJ2-3,TRBV6-6,TRBD2,NA,CASRTTGGGGTDTQYF,TGTGCCAGCAGGACTACCGGCGGGGGTGGCACAGATACGCAGTATTTT
TRBJ2-5,TRBV30,TRBD2,NA,CAWNLGLAGGIQTQYF,TGTGCCTGGAATCTCGGACTAGCGGGGGGTATACAGACCCAGTACTTC
TRBJ1-1,TRBV12-3/TRBV12-4,NA,NA,CASSAGITEAFF,TGTGCCAGCAGTGCAGGGATCACTGAAGCTTTCTTT
TRBJ2-1,TRBV4-1,NA,NA,CASSQIFVADNEQFF,TGCGCCAGCAGCCAAATCTTCGTAGCCGACAATGAGCAGTTCTTC
TRBJ2-7,TRBV9,NA,NA,CASSVGILDEQYF,TGTGCCAGCAGCGTCGGGATACTGGACGAGCAGTACTTC
TRBJ1-1,TRBV6-2/TRBV6-3,NA,NA,CASSYRGVWTTEAFF,TGTGCCAGCAGTTACCGGGGGGTTTGGACCACTGAAGCTTTCTTT
TRBJ2-1,TRBV10-3,NA,NA,CAISEPPRNEQFF,TGTGCCATCAGTGAGCCCCCGCGGAATGAGCAGTTCTTC
TRBJ2-3,TRBV7-2,TRBD2,NA,CASSRLAGSKIDTQYF,TGTGCCAGCAGTCGACTAGCGGGGTCGAAAATAGATACGCAGTATTTT
TRBJ2-5,TRBV11-2,TRBD2,NA,CASSLGHSGGVETQYF,TGTGCCAGCAGCTTAGGTCATAGCGGGGGGGTGGAGACCCAGTACTTC
TRBJ1-1,TRBV3-1/TRBV3-2,NA,NA,CASSSRQGTEAFF,TGTGCCAGCAGCTCTCGGCAGGGGACTGAAGCTTTCTTT
TRBJ1-2,TRBV3-1/TRBV3-2,NA,few,CASSFGQYGYTF,TGTGCCAGCAGCTTCGGACAGTATGGCTACACCTTC
TRBJ1-5,TRBV19,TRBD1,NA,CASSVDRAIYQPQHF,TGTGCCAGTAGTGTAGACAGGGCCATTTATCAGCCCCAGCATTTT
TRBJ2-3,TRBV7-2,NA,NA,CASSLDGGTDTQYF,TGTGCCAGCAGCTTAGACGGGGGCACAGATACGCAGTATTTT
TRBJ2-1,TRBV6-5,TRBD2,NA,CASSRGLARDNEQFF,TGTGCCAGCAGCAGAGGACTAGCGAGAGACAATGAGCAGTTCTTC
TRBJ2-3,TRBV9,TRBD2,NA,CASSVVEGGIEAGGTDTQYF,TGTGCCAGCAGCGTAGTAGAGGGAGGCATTGAAGCGGGGGGCACAGATACGCAGTATTTT
TRBJ2-2,TRBV5-4,TRBD2,NA,CASSGGAGELFF,TGTGCCAGCAGCGGGGGGGCCGGGGAGCTGTTTTTT
TRBJ1-2,TRBV4-1,TRBD1,NA,CASSQVTPGQGNGYTF,TGCGCCAGCAGCCAGGTAACACCGGGACAGGGTAATGGCTACACCTTC
TRBJ2-3,TRBV3-1/TRBV3-2,TRBD2,NA,CASSLKGGGRTDTQYF,TGTGCCAGCAGCCTCAAGGGCGGGGGACGCACAGATACGCAGTATTTT
TRBJ2-1,TRBV18,NA,NA,CASSPVGAVNEQFF,TGTGCCAGCTCACCTGTGGGAGCCGTCAATGAGCAGTTCTTC
TRBJ2-7,TRBV5-4,TRBD1,NA,CASSLRTGLEYF,TGTGCCAGCAGCTTGAGGACAGGACTCGAATACTTC